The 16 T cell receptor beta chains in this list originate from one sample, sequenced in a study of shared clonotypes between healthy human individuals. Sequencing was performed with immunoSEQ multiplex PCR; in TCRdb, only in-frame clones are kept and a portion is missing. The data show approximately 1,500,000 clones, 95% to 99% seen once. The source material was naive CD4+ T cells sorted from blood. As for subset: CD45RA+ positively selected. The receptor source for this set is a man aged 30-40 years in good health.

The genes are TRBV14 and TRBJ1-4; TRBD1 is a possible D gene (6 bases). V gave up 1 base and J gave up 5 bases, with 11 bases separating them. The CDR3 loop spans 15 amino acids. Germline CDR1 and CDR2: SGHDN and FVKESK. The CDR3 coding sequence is TGTGCCAGCAGCCAAGGAATAGGGGGAAATGAAAAACTGTTTTTT. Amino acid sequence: CASSQGIGGNEKLFF.

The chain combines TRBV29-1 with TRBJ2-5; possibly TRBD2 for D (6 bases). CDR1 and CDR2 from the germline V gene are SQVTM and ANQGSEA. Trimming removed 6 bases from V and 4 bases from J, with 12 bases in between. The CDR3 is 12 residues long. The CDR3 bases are TGCAGCGTGACTAGGGGTTCAGAGACCCAGTACTTC. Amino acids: CSVTRGSETQYF.

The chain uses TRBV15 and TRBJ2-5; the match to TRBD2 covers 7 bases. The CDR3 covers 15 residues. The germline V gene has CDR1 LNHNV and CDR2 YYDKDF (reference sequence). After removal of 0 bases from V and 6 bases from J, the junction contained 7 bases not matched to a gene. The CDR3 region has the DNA TGTGCCACCAGCAGAGACGGGAGGCTCCTCAAGACCCAGTACTTC. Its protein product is CATSRDGRLLKTQYF.

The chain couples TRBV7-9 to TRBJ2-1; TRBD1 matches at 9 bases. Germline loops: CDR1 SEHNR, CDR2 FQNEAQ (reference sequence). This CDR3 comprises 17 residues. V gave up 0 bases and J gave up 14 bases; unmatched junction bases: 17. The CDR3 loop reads CASSLALRGSDGDREFF. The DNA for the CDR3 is TGTGCCAGCAGCTTAGCTCTCAGGGGTTCGGATGGGGACAGGGAGTTCTTC.

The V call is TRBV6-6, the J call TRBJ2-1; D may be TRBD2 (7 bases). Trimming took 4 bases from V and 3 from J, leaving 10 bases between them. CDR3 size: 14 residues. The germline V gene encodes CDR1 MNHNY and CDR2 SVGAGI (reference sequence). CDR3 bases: TGTGCCAGCAGTTGGGGGGGCCGCTACAATGAGCAGTTCTTC. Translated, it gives CASSWGGRYNEQFF.

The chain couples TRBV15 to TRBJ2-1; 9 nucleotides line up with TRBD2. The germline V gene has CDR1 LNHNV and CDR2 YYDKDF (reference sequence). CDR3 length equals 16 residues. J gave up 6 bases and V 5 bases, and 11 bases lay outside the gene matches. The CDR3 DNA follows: TGTGCCACCAGCCCACGGAAGTGGCGGGAGGGCAATGAGCAGTTCTTC. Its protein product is CATSPRKWREGNEQFF.

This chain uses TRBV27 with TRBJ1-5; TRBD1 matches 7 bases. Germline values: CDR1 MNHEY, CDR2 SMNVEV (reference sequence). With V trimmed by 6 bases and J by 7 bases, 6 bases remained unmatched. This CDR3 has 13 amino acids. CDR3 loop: CASREQGKQPQHF. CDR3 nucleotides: TGTGCCAGCAGAGAACAGGGGAAGCAGCCCCAGCATTTT.

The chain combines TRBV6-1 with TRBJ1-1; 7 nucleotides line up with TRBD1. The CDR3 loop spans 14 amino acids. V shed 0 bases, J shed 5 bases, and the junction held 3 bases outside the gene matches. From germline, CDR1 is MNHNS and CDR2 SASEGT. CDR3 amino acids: CASSEATGMTEAFF. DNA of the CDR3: TGTGCCAGCAGTGAAGCGACAGGGATGACTGAAGCTTTCTTT.

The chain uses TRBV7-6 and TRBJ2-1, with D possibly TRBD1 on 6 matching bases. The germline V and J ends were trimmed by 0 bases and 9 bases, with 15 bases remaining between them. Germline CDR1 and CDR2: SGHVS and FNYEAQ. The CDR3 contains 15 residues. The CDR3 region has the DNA TGTGCCAGCAGCTTAGCGCACAGGGCTCTAGGTGAGCAGTTCTTC. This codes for CASSLAHRALGEQFF.

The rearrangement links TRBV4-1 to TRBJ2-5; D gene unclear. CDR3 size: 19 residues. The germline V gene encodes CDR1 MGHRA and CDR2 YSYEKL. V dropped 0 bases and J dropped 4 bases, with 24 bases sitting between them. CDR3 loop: CASSQEWVSSIGSAETQYF. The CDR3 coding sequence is TGCGCCAGCAGCCAAGAATGGGTCTCCAGTATTGGCAGCGCAGAGACCCAGTACTTC.

The CDR3 here is CAWSPLLGQFF. CDR3 in DNA: TGTGCCTGGAGTCCCCTTCTCGGGCAGTTCTTC. The chain joins TRBV30 to TRBJ2-1, with D unresolved. V was pared by 2 bases and J by 12 bases, with 11 bases between. The germline gives CDR1 GTSNPN, CDR2 SVGIG (reference sequence). There are 11 residues in the CDR3.

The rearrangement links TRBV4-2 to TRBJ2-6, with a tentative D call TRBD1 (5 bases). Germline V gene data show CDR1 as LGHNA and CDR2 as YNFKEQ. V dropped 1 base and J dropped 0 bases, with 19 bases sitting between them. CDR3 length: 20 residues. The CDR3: CASSQALEQDPSSGANVLTF. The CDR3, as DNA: TGTGCCAGCAGCCAAGCCCTAGAACAGGATCCAAGCTCTGGGGCCAACGTCCTGACTTTC.

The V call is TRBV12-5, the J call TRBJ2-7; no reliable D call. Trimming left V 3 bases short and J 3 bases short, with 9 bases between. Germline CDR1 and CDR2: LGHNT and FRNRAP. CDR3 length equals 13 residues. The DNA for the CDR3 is TGTGCTAGTGGTTTTCCTTTCTACTACGAGCAGTACTTC. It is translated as CASGFPFYYEQYF.

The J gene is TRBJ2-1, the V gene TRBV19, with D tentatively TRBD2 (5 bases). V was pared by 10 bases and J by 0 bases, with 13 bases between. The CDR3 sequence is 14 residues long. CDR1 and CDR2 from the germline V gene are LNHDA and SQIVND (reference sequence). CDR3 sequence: CATRPGSSYNEQFF. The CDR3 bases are TGTGCCACCCGGCCGGGAAGCTCCTACAATGAGCAGTTCTTC.

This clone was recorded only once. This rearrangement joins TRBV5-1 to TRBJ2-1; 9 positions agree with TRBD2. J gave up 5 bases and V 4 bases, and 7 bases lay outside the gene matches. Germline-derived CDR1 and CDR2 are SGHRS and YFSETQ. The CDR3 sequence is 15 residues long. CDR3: CASSLRTSDHNEQFF. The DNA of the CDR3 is TGCGCCAGCAGCCTTCGGACTAGCGACCACAATGAGCAGTTCTTC.

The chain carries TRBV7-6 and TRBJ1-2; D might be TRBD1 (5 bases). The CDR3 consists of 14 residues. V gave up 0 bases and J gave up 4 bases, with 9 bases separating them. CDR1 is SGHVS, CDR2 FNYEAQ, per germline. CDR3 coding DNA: TGTGCCAGCAGCTTAGCGCAGGGAGGCTATGGCTACACCTTC. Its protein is CASSLAQGGYGYTF.